What follows are 26 T cell receptor beta chains derived from one specimen sequenced in a study of cytomegalovirus exposure and HLA in healthy donors. The PCR ran on 60 Vbeta and 13 Jbeta primers. Clones were sequenced by immunoSEQ multiplex PCR, and TCRdb holds only the in-frame ones, with some missing. The sample includes about 100,000 clones, 73% of them seen just once. Sequenced: PBMCs. These receptors all stem from a man between 35 and 55 years old in good health and CMV-seronegative.

The rearrangement uses TRBV27 and TRBJ2-5; 8 bases are shared with TRBD2. V shed 1 base and J 5 bases; nucleotides not matched to a gene: 6. This CDR3 is built from 15 residues. Germline values: CDR1 MNHEY, CDR2 SMNVEV (reference sequence). The CDR3 spells CASSLYGRGVETQYF. Written as DNA, the CDR3 is TGTGCCAGCAGTTTATACGGGCGGGGGGTGGAGACCCAGTACTTC.

The chain links TRBV5-1 to TRBJ1-4, with TRBD1 as a possible D gene (5 bases). Germline V gives CDR1 SGHRS, CDR2 YFSETQ. The CDR3 totals 17 residues. The V end lost 4 bases, the J end lost 0 bases, and 16 bases lay between the germline ends. The CDR3 is CASSPRAAGPTNEKLFF. The CDR3 coding sequence is TGCGCCAGCAGCCCCAGGGCAGCGGGCCCAACTAATGAAAAACTGTTTTTT.

V usage is TRBV25-1 and J usage is TRBJ1-1; 8 bases align to TRBD1. The germline V gene has CDR1 MGHDK and CDR2 SYGVNS. Trimming took 4 bases from V and 5 from J; bases not matched to a gene: 3. This CDR3 is built from 13 residues. CDR3 coding DNA: TGTGCCAGCAGTGCCCACAGGGGGACTGAAGCTTTCTTT. Its translation is CASSAHRGTEAFF.

This chain joins TRBV6-5 and TRBJ2-7; tentatively, D is TRBD1 (5 bases). The CDR3 runs to 16 residues. Trimming took 0 bases from V and 3 from J, leaving 15 bases between them. CDR1 is MNHEY and CDR2 is SVGAGI in the germline V gene. For the CDR3, the DNA is TGTGCCAGCAGTTACTCCCGACAGAACCAAGGCTACGAGCAGTACTTC. Protein sequence: CASSYSRQNQGYEQYF.

The V gene is TRBV6-4, the J gene TRBJ2-1, with TRBD2 identical over 7 bases. The CDR3 is 12 residues long. CDR1 and CDR2 from the germline V gene are MRHNA and SNTAGT. The junction had 1 base not matched to a gene; V was cut back by 5 bases and J by 6 bases. The CDR3 sequence: CASSQRGNEQFF. DNA for the CDR3: TGTGCCAGCAGTCAGCGGGGCAATGAGCAGTTCTTC.

The chain links TRBV7-2 to TRBJ2-3; no clear D gene. The CDR3 contains 14 residues. Trimming took 3 bases from V and 2 from J, leaving 9 bases between them. CDR1 is SGHTA, CDR2 FQGNSA, per germline. Here the CDR3 reads CASSLNGDTDTQYF. The CDR3 DNA follows: TGTGCCAGCAGCTTGAACGGAGACACAGATACGCAGTATTTT. Drawing the rest from reference TRBV7-2 and TRBJ2-3, the complete variable domain is GAGVSQSPSNKVTEKGKDVELRCDPISGHTALYWYRQSLGQGLEFLIYFQGNSAPDKSGLPSDRFSAERTGGSVSTLTIQRTQQEDSAVYLCASSLNGDTDTQYFGPGTRLTVL.

The V call is TRBV5-8, the J call TRBJ2-7; no clear D gene. CDR1 is SGHTS and CDR2 is YDEGEE in the germline V gene. The CDR3 length is 14 residues. Trimming shortened V by 2 bases and J by 2 bases, and 11 bases separated the two germline ends. In nucleotides, the CDR3 is TGTGCCAGCAGCTTCTCACGGGTGGCCTACGAGCAGTACTTC. Its protein is CASSFSRVAYEQYF. Full variable domain (outside the CDR3, taken from reference TRBV5-8 and TRBJ2-7): EAGVTQSPTHLIKTRGQQATLRCSPISGHTSVYWYQQALGLGLQFLLWYDEGEERNRGNFPPRFSGRQFPNYSSELNVNALELEDSALYLCASSFSRVAYEQYFGPGTRLTVT.

V usage is TRBV5-1 and J usage is TRBJ2-1; 8 bases are a match to TRBD1. The V and J ends lost 0 bases and 7 bases, in that order; junction bases with no gene match: 6. The CDR3 covers 15 residues. Germline assignment: CDR1 SGHRS and CDR2 YFSETQ. The CDR3 protein is CASSLVPGGTNEQFF. For the CDR3, the DNA is TGCGCCAGCAGCTTGGTGCCAGGGGGCACGAATGAGCAGTTCTTC.

The J gene is TRBJ1-2, the V gene TRBV9, with TRBD1 matching over 7 bases. The trim removed 4 bases at V and 7 bases at J, leaving 7 bases unmatched. The CDR3 is made up of 13 amino acids. CDR1 is SGDLS and CDR2 is YYNGEE in the germline V gene. This CDR3 is CASSSSGGVGYTF. In DNA, the CDR3 is TGTGCCAGCAGCTCGTCAGGGGGAGTTGGCTACACCTTC.

This clone was seen a single time. V usage is TRBV15 and J usage is TRBJ2-7; weak D call: TRBD1 (5 bases). Between the trimmed V and J ends, which lost 3 bases and 1 base, there was a span of 10 bases. Per the germline V gene, CDR1 is LNHNV and CDR2 is YYDKDF (reference sequence). The CDR3 has 14 residues. In nucleotides, the CDR3 is TGTGCCACCAGCAGTGGATCAGGGTCCTACGAGCAGTACTTC. As protein: CATSSGSGSYEQYF. The full variable domain, its missing parts supplied by reference TRBV15 and TRBJ2-7, is DAMVIQNPRYQVTQFGKPVTLSCSQTLNHNVMYWYQQKSSQAPKLLFHYYDKDFNNEADTPDNFQSRRPNTSFCFLDIRSPGLGDTAMYLCATSSGSGSYEQYFGPGTRLTVT.

The V call is TRBV15, the J call TRBJ1-2; D uncertain. This CDR3 has 15 residues. Trimming took off 0 bases at V and 4 bases at J, with 12 bases between the two ends. Per germline, CDR1 LNHNV and CDR2 YYDKDF (reference sequence). This chain's CDR3 is CATSRDLQFSYGYTF. CDR3 sequence (DNA): TGTGCCACCAGCAGAGATTTACAATTTTCCTATGGCTACACCTTC.

This rearrangement joins TRBV29-1 to TRBJ1-2, with a tentative D call TRBD1 (5 bases). This CDR3 comprises 10 residues. Per germline, CDR1 SQVTM and CDR2 ANQGSEA. The V and J ends lost 8 bases and 8 bases respectively, with 12 bases between them. The CDR3 loop is CSTGRDGYTF. The CDR3 region has the DNA TGCAGCACTGGGAGGGACGGCTACACCTTC.

The genes are TRBV7-9 and TRBJ2-3; tentative D call: TRBD1 (5 bases). The V and J ends lost 4 bases and 6 bases respectively, with 17 bases between them. Germline V CDR1 and CDR2: SEHNR, FQNEAQ (reference sequence). This CDR3 contains 15 residues. CDR3 coding DNA: TGTGCCAGCAGCTCTAGGGGTCGCAAACCCGATACGCAGTATTTT. Its translation is CASSSRGRKPDTQYF.

This clone was picked up a small number of times. This chain joins TRBV15 and TRBJ2-5; the D gene is possibly TRBD1 (6 bases). V lost 5 bases and J 1 base, leaving 11 bases between the germline ends. Germline CDR1 LNHNV, CDR2 YYDKDF (reference sequence). This CDR3 region has 14 residues. The DNA for the CDR3 is TGTGCCACCAGCGGTGGACAGATCCAAGAGACCCAGTACTTC. It yields the protein CATSGGQIQETQYF.

The rearrangement joins TRBV27 to TRBJ1-1; 10 nucleotides line up with TRBD1. V shed 3 bases, J shed 3 bases, and the junction held 10 bases outside the gene matches. The CDR3 spans 17 residues. Germline V gene lookup returns CDR1 MNHEY and CDR2 SMNVEV (reference sequence). The CDR3: CASSLYTGTGDDTEAFF. The CDR3 coding sequence is TGTGCCAGCAGTTTGTACACCGGGACAGGGGATGACACTGAAGCTTTCTTT.

The chain carries TRBV2 and TRBJ1-2; TRBD1 agrees at 8 bases. The CDR3 length is 16 residues. Germline lookup yields CDR1 SNHLY and CDR2 FYNNEI. Trimming removed 3 bases from V and 2 bases from J; junction bases left unmatched: 8. This chain's CDR3 is CASSEDRDRLNYGYTF. The DNA of the CDR3 is TGTGCCAGCAGTGAGGACCGGGACAGGTTGAACTATGGCTACACCTTC.

This chain links TRBV30 with TRBJ2-7; D is perhaps TRBD1 (5 bases). V was pared by 2 bases and J by 3 bases, with 8 bases between. The length of the CDR3 is 12 residues. CDR1 GTSNPN and CDR2 SVGIG come from the germline V gene (reference sequence). The CDR3, as DNA: TGTGCCTGGAGTCAGGGATTCTACGAGCAGTACTTC. Amino acid sequence: CAWSQGFYEQYF.

The CDR3 loop is CASSQGTSISGPQYF. Written as DNA, the CDR3 is TGTGCCAGCAGCCAAGGGACTAGCATAAGCGGGCCCCAGTACTTC. The J gene is TRBJ2-5, the V gene TRBV7-9; TRBD2 aligns across 9 bases. Per germline, CDR1 SEHNR and CDR2 FQNEAQ (reference sequence). V lost 5 bases, J lost 9 bases, and 13 bases stayed unmatched. The CDR3 is made up of 15 amino acids.

This clone was counted between two and nine times. The CDR3 loop is CANRQPYTDTQYF. The CDR3 DNA is TGTGCCAACCGACAGCCCTACACAGATACGCAGTATTTT. The V gene is TRBV2, the J gene TRBJ2-3; D may be TRBD1 (5 bases). The CDR3 is made up of 13 amino acids. Trimming took off 10 bases at V and 2 bases at J, with 13 bases between the two ends. In germline, CDR1 is SNHLY, CDR2 FYNNEI. Based on the CDR3 plus reference TRBV2 and TRBJ2-3, the full variable domain is EPEVTQTPSHQVTQMGQEVILRCVPISNHLYFYWYRQILGQKVEFLVSFYNNEISEKSEIFDDQFSVERPDGSNFTLKIRSTKLEDSAMYFCANRQPYTDTQYFGPGTRLTVL.

The gene calls are TRBV4-1 and TRBJ1-2; D is possibly TRBD1 (6 bases). The length of the CDR3 is 20 residues. V gave up 3 bases and J gave up 5 bases, with 31 bases separating them. CDR1 and CDR2 from the germline V gene are MGHRA and YSYEKL. CDR3 sequence: CASSQGTGSVGVPGGYGYTF. Written as DNA, the CDR3 is TGCGCCAGCAGCCAGGGTACAGGGTCCGTTGGTGTCCCGGGTGGGTATGGCTACACCTTC.

The gene calls are TRBV4-3 and TRBJ1-6; no firm D call. Germline V gives CDR1 LGHNA, CDR2 YSLEER. V was trimmed by 0 bases and J by 9 bases, leaving 12 bases between them. CDR3 length: 15 residues. CDR3 DNA: TGCGCCAGCAGCCAAGAGGTAGGCGGTGGTTCACCCCTCCACTTT. Translation: CASSQEVGGGSPLHF.

V gene TRBV29-1 combines with J gene TRBJ2-1; D is perhaps TRBD1 (6 bases). This CDR3 spans 14 amino acids. Germline CDR1 SQVTM, CDR2 ANQGSEA. V lost 6 bases to trimming and J lost 3 bases, with 15 bases between them. CDR3 coding DNA: TGCAGCGTAACGACAGGTTTTGTCTACAATGAGCAGTTCTTC. Translation: CSVTTGFVYNEQFF.

This sequence joins TRBV29-1 and TRBJ2-7; TRBD1 might be the D (6 bases). V dropped 4 bases and J dropped 2 bases, with 18 bases sitting between them. This CDR3 has 15 amino acids. Germline values: CDR1 SQVTM, CDR2 ANQGSEA. CDR3 sequence (DNA): TGCAGCGTTGTAAGGGCAGGGGATACAACCTACGAGCAGTACTTC. Protein sequence: CSVVRAGDTTYEQYF.

V is TRBV23-1 and J is TRBJ1-4; the D gene is possibly TRBD1 (5 bases). TRBV23-1 is annotated as an ORF whose role is uncertain. V was shortened by 6 bases and J by 8 bases, with 7 bases between the two germline ends. This CDR3 has 11 residues. The CDR3 DNA follows: TGCGCCAGCAGGGGGGGAGAAAAACTGTTTTTT. Its protein product is CASRGGEKLFF.

In this sample, this clone turned up a few times. V is TRBV5-6 and J is TRBJ1-4, with D possibly matching TRBD1 (6 bases). Germline CDR1 SGHDT, CDR2 YYEEEE. The ends were cut back, 4 bases at V and 8 bases at J, with 12 bases in the middle. The CDR3 contains 13 residues. This CDR3 is CASSMRGAEKLFF. Written as DNA, the CDR3 is TGTGCCAGCAGCATGCGGGGGGCCGAAAAACTGTTTTTT.

J is TRBJ1-2 and V is TRBV14, with 9 bases matching TRBD1. Germline V gene lookup returns CDR1 SGHDN and CDR2 FVKESK. The CDR3 has 15 residues. V lost 1 base, J lost 8 bases, and 8 bases stayed unmatched. This CDR3 is CASSQVLQGAGGYTF. Written as DNA, the CDR3 is TGTGCCAGCAGCCAAGTATTACAGGGGGCCGGAGGCTACACCTTC. The whole variable domain, remainder taken from reference TRBV14 and TRBJ1-2, is EAGVTQFPSHSVIEKGQTVTLRCDPISGHDNLYWYRRVMGKEIKFLLHFVKESKQDESGMPNNRFLAERTGGTYSTLKVQPAELEDSGVYFCASSQVLQGAGGYTFGSGTRLTVV.